This T cell receptor (beta chain) was documented in a study of CD8 T cells in Susac syndrome. With regard to this clonotype: Its ends do not fully match the called genes, so a read error is possible.

When the RNA was reverse transcribed, random hexamers were used with an input of about 0.45 to 1 ug. TCRdb re-called the immunoSEQ multiplex PCR reads with MiXCR, one entry per CDR3 protein. The sample contains under 200,000 distinct CDR3 sequences, roughly 95% of which appear only once. The length of the CDR3 is 13 residues. Germline V CDR1 and CDR2: SGHVS, FQNEAQ. The V call is TRBV7-8, the J call TRBJ1-1; 8 bases fit TRBD1. The clonotype was recovered from a human donor with Susac syndrome. Sequenced: CD4+ T cells from PBMCs. The CDR3 reads CGQIGQGNTEAFF. The CDR3 region has the DNA TGCGGGCAGATCGGACAGGGGAACACTGAAGCTTTCTTT.